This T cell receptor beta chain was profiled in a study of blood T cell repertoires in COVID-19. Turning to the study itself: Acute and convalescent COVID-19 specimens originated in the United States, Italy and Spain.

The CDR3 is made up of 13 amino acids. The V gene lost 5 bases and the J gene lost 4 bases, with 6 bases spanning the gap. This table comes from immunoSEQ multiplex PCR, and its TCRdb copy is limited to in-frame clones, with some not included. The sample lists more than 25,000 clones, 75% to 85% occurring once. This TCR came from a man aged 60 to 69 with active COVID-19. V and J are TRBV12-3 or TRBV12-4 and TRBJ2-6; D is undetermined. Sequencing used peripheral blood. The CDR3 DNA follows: TGTGCCAGCAGTGCCGGGGGGGCCAACGTCCTGACTTTC. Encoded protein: CASSAGGANVLTF.